This TCR beta chain was sequenced for a study of T-cell memory formation after mild COVID-19. In the study overall: Clusters of TCRs were largely donor specific.

5'RACE primed from the constant segment yielded TCR alpha and TCR beta cDNA libraries bearing sample barcodes and UMIs. Each CDR3 protein is one row after TCRdb ran MiXCR on the 5' RACE reads. The sample lists 95,000 to 120,000 distinct CDR3 sequences, roughly a sixth occurring once. The CDR3 loop spans 17 amino acids. Germline V gene data show CDR1 as MGHRA and CDR2 as YSYEKL. Trimming removed 4 bases from V and 2 bases from J, with 18 bases in between. The sequence derives from a young man who had mild COVID-19 (a few samples of this study predate the infection). Cell type and time point are not known. The rearrangement links TRBV4-1 to TRBJ1-5; possibly TRBD1 for D (5 bases). The specimen sequenced was PBMCs or a T cell subset sorted from them (not recorded which). As DNA, the CDR3 is TGCGCCAGCAGCCCATTTCTCGGGACGGTGGGCAATCAGCCCCAGCATTTT. This gives the protein CASSPFLGTVGNQPQHF.